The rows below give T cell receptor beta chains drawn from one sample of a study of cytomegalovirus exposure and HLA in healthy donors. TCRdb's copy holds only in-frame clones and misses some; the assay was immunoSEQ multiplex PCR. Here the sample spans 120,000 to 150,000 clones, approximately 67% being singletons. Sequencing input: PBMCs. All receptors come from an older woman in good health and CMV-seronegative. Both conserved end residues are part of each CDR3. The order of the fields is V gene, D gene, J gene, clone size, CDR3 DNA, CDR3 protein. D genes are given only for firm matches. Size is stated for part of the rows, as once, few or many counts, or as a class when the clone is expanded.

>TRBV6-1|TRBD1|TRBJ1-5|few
TGTGCCAACGGACAGGGGAGTCAGCCCCAGCATTTT
CANGQGSQPQHF
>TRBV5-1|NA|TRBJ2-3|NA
TGCGCCAGCAGCTTGGACCTAGCCGGGACAGATACGCAGTATTTT
CASSLDLAGTDTQYF
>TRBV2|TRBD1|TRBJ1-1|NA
TGTGCCAGCAGTGAAGTTGACAGGGGCGATACCACTGAAGCTTTCTTT
CASSEVDRGDTTEAFF
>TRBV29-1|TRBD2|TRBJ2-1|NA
TGCAGCGTTGACGGACTAGCGGACTCCTACAATGAGCAGTTCTTC
CSVDGLADSYNEQFF
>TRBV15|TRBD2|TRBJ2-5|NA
TGTGCCACCAGCGGGGGAGGGCAGGGGACCCAGTACTTC
CATSGGGQGTQYF
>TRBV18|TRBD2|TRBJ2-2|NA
TGTGCCAGCTCACCCAGCGGGGGGGCTACGAACACCGGGGAGCTGTTTTTT
CASSPSGGATNTGELFF
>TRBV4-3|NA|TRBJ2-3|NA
TGCGCCAGCAGCCTCCCAGTAGGGGCTTATAGCACAGATACGCAGTATTTT
CASSLPVGAYSTDTQYF
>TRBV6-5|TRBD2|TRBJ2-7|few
TGTGCCAGCAGTTACTCCGGACTAGCGGGGGGATCGCTGCAGTACTTC
CASSYSGLAGGSLQYF
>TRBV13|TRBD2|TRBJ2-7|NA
TGTGCCAGCAGCCCCAGGGTGGCTAGCGGGAGTTACGAGCAGTACTTC
CASSPRVASGSYEQYF
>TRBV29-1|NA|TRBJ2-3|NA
TGCAGCGCCAGACCCGGGACAGATACGCAGTATTTT
CSARPGTDTQYF
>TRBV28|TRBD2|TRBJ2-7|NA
TGTGCCAGCAGTTTAGCTACTAGCGGGCCCTACGAGCAGTACTTC
CASSLATSGPYEQYF
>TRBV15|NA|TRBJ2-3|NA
TGTGCCACCAGCAGGGCCGGGAAGGATACGCAGTATTTT
CATSRAGKDTQYF
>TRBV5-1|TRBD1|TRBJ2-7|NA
TGCGCCAGCAGCTCCAGGGCTACCGGGACAGGGGGCTCCCACGAGCAGTACTTC
CASSSRATGTGGSHEQYF
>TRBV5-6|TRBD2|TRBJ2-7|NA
TGTGCCAGCAGCTTGGTGGGAGGGTACGAGCAGTACTTC
CASSLVGGYEQYF
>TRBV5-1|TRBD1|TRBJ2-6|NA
TGCGCCAGCAGCGCTGCCGGGACAGGGGGAAACTCTGGGGCCAACGTCCTGACTTTC
CASSAAGTGGNSGANVLTF
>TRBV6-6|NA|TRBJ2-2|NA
TGTGCCAGCAGTTACTACGTGGGGGCTGGCACCGGGGAGCTGTTTTTT
CASSYYVGAGTGELFF
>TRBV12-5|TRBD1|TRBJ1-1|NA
TGTGCTAGTGGTTTGGTAAGGGGGCAGGAAGCTTTCTTT
CASGLVRGQEAFF
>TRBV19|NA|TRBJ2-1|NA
TGTGCCAGTAGTATTGGTACAAGGGGGGGGAGGAATGAGCAGTTCTTC
CASSIGTRGGRNEQFF
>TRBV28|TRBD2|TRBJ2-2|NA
TGTGCCAGCAAACTAGCGGGAGGGGGCACCGGGGAGCTGTTTTTT
CASKLAGGGTGELFF
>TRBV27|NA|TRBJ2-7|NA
TGTGCCAGCAGTTATCGGGGTCGGAACTACGAGCAGTACTTC
CASSYRGRNYEQYF
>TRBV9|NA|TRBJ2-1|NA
TGTGCCAGCAGCGCGGAGTCGGGTAGCCCTACGGGGAATGAGCAGTTCTTC
CASSAESGSPTGNEQFF
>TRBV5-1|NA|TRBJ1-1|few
TGCGCCAGCAGCTTGGGGGCGGGTATCGGTACTGAAGCTTTCTTT
CASSLGAGIGTEAFF
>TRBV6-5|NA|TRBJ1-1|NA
TGTGCCAGCAGTTACTTGGTAGGGGCAGGCACTGAAGCTTTCTTT
CASSYLVGAGTEAFF
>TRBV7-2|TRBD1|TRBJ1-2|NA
TGTGCCAGCAGCCCCACCGACAGGGGGAGAGGCTACACCTTC
CASSPTDRGRGYTF
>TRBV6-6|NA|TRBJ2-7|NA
TGTGCCAGTAACATGGGGGGCGAGCAGTACTTC
CASNMGGEQYF
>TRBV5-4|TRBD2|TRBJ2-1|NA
TGTGCCAGCAGCCGCCCTAGCGGGGGGGCCGGTGAGCAGTTCTTC
CASSRPSGGAGEQFF
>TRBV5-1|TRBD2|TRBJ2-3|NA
TGCGCCAGCAGCTTCTCGCTAGCGGCTAGCACAGATACGCAGTATTTT
CASSFSLAASTDTQYF
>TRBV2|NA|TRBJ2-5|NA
TGTGCCAGCAGGCGACAGGCCCAAGAGACCCAGTACTTC
CASRRQAQETQYF
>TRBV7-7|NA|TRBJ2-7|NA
TGTGCCAGCAGCTTAGGGGTCGACAACTCCTACGAGCAGTACTTC
CASSLGVDNSYEQYF